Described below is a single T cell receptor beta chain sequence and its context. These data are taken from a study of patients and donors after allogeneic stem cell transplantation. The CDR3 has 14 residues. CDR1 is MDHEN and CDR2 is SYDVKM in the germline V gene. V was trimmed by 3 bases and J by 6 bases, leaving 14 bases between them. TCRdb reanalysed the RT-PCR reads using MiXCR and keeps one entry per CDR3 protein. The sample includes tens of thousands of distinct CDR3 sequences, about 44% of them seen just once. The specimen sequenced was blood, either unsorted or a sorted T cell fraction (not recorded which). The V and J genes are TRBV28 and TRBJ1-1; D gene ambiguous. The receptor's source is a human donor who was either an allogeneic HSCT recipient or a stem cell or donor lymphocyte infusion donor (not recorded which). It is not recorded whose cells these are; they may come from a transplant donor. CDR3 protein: CASSFRGLQAEAFF. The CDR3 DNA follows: TGTGCCAGCAGTTTTAGAGGGCTCCAAGCTGAAGCTTTCTTT.